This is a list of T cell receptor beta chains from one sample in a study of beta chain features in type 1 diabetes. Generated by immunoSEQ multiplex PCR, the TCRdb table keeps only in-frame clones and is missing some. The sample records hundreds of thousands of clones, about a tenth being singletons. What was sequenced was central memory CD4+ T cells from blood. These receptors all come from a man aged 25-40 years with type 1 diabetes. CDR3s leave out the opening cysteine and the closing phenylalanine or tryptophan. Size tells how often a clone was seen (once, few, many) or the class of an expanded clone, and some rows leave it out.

cdr3_aa: ASSEDFHSPLH
v_call: TRBV2
clone_size: -
j_call: TRBJ1-6

cdr3_aa: ASSYGGLNQETQY
v_call: TRBV6-5
clone_size: -
j_call: TRBJ2-5

cdr3_aa: ASSLSSQNTEAF
v_call: TRBV7-9
clone_size: many
j_call: TRBJ1-1

cdr3_aa: ASSPGAGNSGNTIY
v_call: TRBV5-6
clone_size: -
j_call: TRBJ1-3

cdr3_aa: ASSLDPPSGVYTDTQY
v_call: TRBV7-2
clone_size: -
j_call: TRBJ2-3

cdr3_aa: ASSRDRRPNYGYT
v_call: TRBV6-5
clone_size: few
j_call: TRBJ1-2

cdr3_aa: ASSQTYEQY
v_call: TRBV6-5
clone_size: few
j_call: TRBJ2-7

cdr3_aa: ASSVDRGRAF
v_call: TRBV9
clone_size: -
j_call: TRBJ1-1

cdr3_aa: AWTPGQYNSPLH
v_call: TRBV30
clone_size: few
j_call: TRBJ1-6

cdr3_aa: ATSRSRGQGQPQH
v_call: TRBV15
clone_size: -
j_call: TRBJ1-5

cdr3_aa: ASSPTHGVYEQY
v_call: TRBV4-1
clone_size: few
j_call: TRBJ2-7

cdr3_aa: ASSFNAYSNQPQH
v_call: TRBV7-8
clone_size: few
j_call: TRBJ1-5

cdr3_aa: ASRGKGQVKETQY
v_call: TRBV25-1
clone_size: few
j_call: TRBJ2-5

cdr3_aa: AWSGSLTYSNQPQH
v_call: TRBV30
clone_size: few
j_call: TRBJ1-5

cdr3_aa: ASSLVTGLDSPLH
v_call: TRBV5-6
clone_size: -
j_call: TRBJ1-6

cdr3_aa: ASSLGTGVADTQY
v_call: TRBV7-6
clone_size: many
j_call: TRBJ2-3

cdr3_aa: ASSLQNTEAF
v_call: TRBV11-2
clone_size: -
j_call: TRBJ1-1

cdr3_aa: ASSLEQAAF
v_call: TRBV7-9
clone_size: few
j_call: TRBJ1-1

cdr3_aa: ASTGGLAKNIQY
v_call: TRBV2
clone_size: -
j_call: TRBJ2-4

cdr3_aa: ASSFGREGTEAF
v_call: TRBV5-1
clone_size: few
j_call: TRBJ1-1

cdr3_aa: ASSLGGADEKLF
v_call: TRBV5-1
clone_size: few
j_call: TRBJ1-4

cdr3_aa: AWTGGRNQPQH
v_call: TRBV30
clone_size: few
j_call: TRBJ1-5

cdr3_aa: ASSSDPTVYGYT
v_call: TRBV7-2
clone_size: many
j_call: TRBJ1-2

cdr3_aa: ASSGPGGNTIY
v_call: TRBV2
clone_size: few
j_call: TRBJ1-3

cdr3_aa: AWSVWGFYNEQF
v_call: TRBV30
clone_size: few
j_call: TRBJ2-1

cdr3_aa: SVSVVNTEAF
v_call: TRBV29-1
clone_size: -
j_call: TRBJ1-1

cdr3_aa: ASSSTYEQY
v_call: TRBV7-2
clone_size: many
j_call: TRBJ2-7

cdr3_aa: AWRGPAEAF
v_call: TRBV30
clone_size: few
j_call: TRBJ1-1

cdr3_aa: ASSYEDGFYGYT
v_call: TRBV4-1
clone_size: few
j_call: TRBJ1-2

cdr3_aa: ASSRDRAETQY
v_call: TRBV5-6
clone_size: -
j_call: TRBJ2-5

cdr3_aa: ASSSTGASAEKLF
v_call: TRBV7-9
clone_size: few
j_call: TRBJ1-4

cdr3_aa: ASSQEPGSQETQY
v_call: TRBV4-3
clone_size: -
j_call: TRBJ2-5

cdr3_aa: ASSSQGYGYT
v_call: TRBV7-2
clone_size: many
j_call: TRBJ1-2

cdr3_aa: ASVPGAAYNEQF
v_call: TRBV10-3
clone_size: few
j_call: TRBJ2-1

cdr3_aa: ASSIDSNGGGYGYT
v_call: TRBV19
clone_size: few
j_call: TRBJ1-2

cdr3_aa: AISEGTEAF
v_call: TRBV10-3
clone_size: few
j_call: TRBJ1-1